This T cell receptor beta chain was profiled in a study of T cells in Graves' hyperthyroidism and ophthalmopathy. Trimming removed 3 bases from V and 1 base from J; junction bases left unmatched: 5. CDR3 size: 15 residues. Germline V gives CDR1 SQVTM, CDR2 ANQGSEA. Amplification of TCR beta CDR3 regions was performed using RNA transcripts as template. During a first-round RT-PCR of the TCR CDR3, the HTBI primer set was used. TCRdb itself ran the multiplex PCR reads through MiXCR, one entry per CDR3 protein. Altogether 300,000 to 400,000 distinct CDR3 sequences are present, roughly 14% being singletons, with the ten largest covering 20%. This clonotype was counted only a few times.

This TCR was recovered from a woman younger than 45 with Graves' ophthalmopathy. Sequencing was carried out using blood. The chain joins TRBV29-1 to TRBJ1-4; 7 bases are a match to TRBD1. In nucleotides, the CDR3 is TGCAGCGTTGAGGGGAGACAGGGAACTAATGAAAAACTGTTTTTT. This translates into CSVEGRQGTNEKLFF.